The entry below describes one T cell receptor beta chain. These data belong to a study of blood T cell repertoires in COVID-19. Libraries were prepared by immunoSEQ multiplex PCR; TCRdb keeps only in-frame clonotypes and omits some of them. The sample carries 50,000 to 75,000 clones, 91% recorded once. This TCR derives from a human donor in a cohort sampled during active COVID-19. The material sequenced was peripheral blood.

The CDR3 here is CASSVGQETQYF. The CDR3 bases are TGTGCCAGCAGCGTAGGGCAGGAGACCCAGTACTTC. This sequence joins TRBV9 and TRBJ2-5; D remains unclear. The V and J ends lost 0 bases and 5 bases respectively, with 5 bases between them. Germline V gene sequence: CDR1 SGDLS, CDR2 YYNGEE. The CDR3 is 12 amino acids. Filled out from reference TRBV9 and TRBJ2-5, the complete variable domain reads DSGVTQTPKHLITATGQRVTLRCSPRSGDLSVYWYQQSLDQGLQFLIQYYNGEERAKGNILERFSAQQFPDLHSELNLSSLELGDSALYFCASSVGQETQYFGPGTRLLVL.